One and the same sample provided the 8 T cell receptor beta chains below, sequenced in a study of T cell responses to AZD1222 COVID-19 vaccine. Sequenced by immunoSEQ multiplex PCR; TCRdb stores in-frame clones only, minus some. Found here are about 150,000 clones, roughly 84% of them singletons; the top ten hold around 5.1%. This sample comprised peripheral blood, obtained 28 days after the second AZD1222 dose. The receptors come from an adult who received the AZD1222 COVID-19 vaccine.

For the CDR3, the DNA is TGCAGCGTCGATCCAATAGACAGGGGTGATGGCTACACCTTC. Its protein product is CSVDPIDRGDGYTF. The V and J genes are TRBV29-1 and TRBJ1-2; 8 bases match TRBD1. Germline CDR1 and CDR2: SQVTM and ANQGSEA. J was trimmed by 6 bases and V by 6 bases; bases with no gene match: 12. This CDR3 region has 14 residues.

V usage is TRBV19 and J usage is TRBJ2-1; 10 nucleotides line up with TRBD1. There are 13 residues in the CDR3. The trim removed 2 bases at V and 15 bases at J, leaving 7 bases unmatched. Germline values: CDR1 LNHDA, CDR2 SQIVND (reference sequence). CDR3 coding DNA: TGTGCCAGTAGTATATTGGGGACAGGGGTCCTGTTCTTC. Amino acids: CASSILGTGVLFF.

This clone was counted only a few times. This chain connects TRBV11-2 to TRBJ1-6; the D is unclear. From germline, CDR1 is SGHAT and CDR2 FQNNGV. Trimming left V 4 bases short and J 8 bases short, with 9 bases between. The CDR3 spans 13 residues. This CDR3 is CASSWADYSPLHF. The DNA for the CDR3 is TGTGCCAGCAGCTGGGCGGATTATTCACCCCTCCACTTT.

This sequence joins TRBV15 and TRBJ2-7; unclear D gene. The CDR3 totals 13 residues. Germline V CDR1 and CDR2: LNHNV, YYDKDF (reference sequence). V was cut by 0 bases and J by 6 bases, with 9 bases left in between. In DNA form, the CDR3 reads TGTGCCACCAGCAGAGAAGTCTTCCGCGAGCAGTACTTC. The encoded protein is CATSREVFREQYF.

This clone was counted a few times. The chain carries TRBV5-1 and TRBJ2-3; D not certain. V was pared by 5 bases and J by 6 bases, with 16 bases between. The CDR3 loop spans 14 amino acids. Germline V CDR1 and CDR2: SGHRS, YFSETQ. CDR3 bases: TGCGCCAGCAGGGTACCAACTGGTCGGGATACGCAGTATTTT. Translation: CASRVPTGRDTQYF.

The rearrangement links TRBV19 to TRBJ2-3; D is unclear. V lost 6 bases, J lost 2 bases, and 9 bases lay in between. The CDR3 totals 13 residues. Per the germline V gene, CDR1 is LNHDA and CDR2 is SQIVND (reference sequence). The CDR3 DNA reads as TGTGCCAGTAGAGCAGCCTCCACAGATACGCAGTATTTT. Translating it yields CASRAASTDTQYF.

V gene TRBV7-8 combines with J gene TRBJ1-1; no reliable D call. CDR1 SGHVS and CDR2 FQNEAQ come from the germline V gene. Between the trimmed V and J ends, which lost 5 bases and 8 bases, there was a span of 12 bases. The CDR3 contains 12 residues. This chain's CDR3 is CASSPDLSEAFF. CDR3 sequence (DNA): TGTGCCAGCAGCCCGGACTTGTCCGAAGCTTTCTTT.

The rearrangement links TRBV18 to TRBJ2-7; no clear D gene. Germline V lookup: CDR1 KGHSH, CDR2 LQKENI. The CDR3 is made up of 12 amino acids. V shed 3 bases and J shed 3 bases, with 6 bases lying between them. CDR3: CASSPPYYEQYF. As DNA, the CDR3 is TGTGCCAGCTCACCGCCATACTACGAGCAGTACTTC. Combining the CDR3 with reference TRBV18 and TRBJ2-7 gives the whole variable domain NAGVMQNPRHLVRRRGQEARLRCSPMKGHSHVYWYRQLPEEGLKFMVYLQKENIIDESGMPKERFSAEFPKEGPSILRIQQVVRGDSAAYFCASSPPYYEQYFGPGTRLTVT.